This T cell receptor (beta chain) was retrieved from a study of shared clonotypes between healthy human individuals. Findings of the study overall: In having few donors, the study represented limited genetic and exposure-history diversity. It was only blood that was sampled, and tissue repertoires likely differ. Clonotypes that were shared across a few donors made up roughly 5.2% of naive CD4 clonotypes.

With respect to this clone: Its cognate antigen is unknown.

This CDR3 region has 17 residues. Unmatched junction bases numbered 12, after V lost 3 bases and J lost 5 bases. Germline CDR1 SEHNR, CDR2 FQNEAQ (reference sequence). Researchers divided each subset's genomic DNA evenly across several immunoSEQ plates. Sequencing was performed with immunoSEQ multiplex PCR; in TCRdb, only in-frame clones are kept and a portion is missing. The table has around 1.5 million clones, approximately 98% seen once. This TCR was recovered from a man in his thirties or forties in good health. Sequenced sample: naive CD4+ T cells sorted from blood. As for subset: CD45RA+ positively selected. The chain recombines TRBV7-9 with TRBJ2-5, with 10 positions matching TRBD1. CDR3 sequence (DNA): TGTGCCAGCAGCTTTAAGGGTGGACAGGGGGTCGGGGAGACCCAGTACTTC. This encodes CASSFKGGQGVGETQYF.